This T cell receptor beta chain was found in a study of control samples from healthy donors and cancer patients. This CDR3 contains 12 residues. Germline assignment: CDR1 SQVTM and CDR2 ANQGSEA. The germline V and J ends were trimmed by 6 bases and 3 bases, with 12 bases remaining between them. The data were produced by immunoSEQ multiplex PCR, yet TCRdb's version contains in-frame clones alone and is incomplete. Among under 150,000 clones listed, about 90% were seen once. The sample taken for sequencing was PBMCs. This sequence originates from a man aged 50 or older with head and neck cancer. V and J are TRBV29-1 and TRBJ2-7, with D tentatively TRBD2 (6 bases). As DNA, the CDR3 is TGCAGCGTGGTGGGGGGAGGCTACGAGCAGTACTTC. Translating it yields CSVVGGGYEQYF.